The 8 T cell receptor beta chains in this list originate from one sample, sequenced in a study of blood T cells in healthy people across ages. The use of a sample-barcoded 5' primer and a J-beta primer mix characterized a second PCR of 7 to 11 cycles. From the 5' RACE reads, TCRdb called clonotypes with MiXCR, one entry per CDR3 protein. The data hold 1.5 million to 2 million distinct CDR3 sequences, with roughly 27% observed a single time. Source material: blood. These receptors came from a woman younger than 45 in good health.

As for this clonotype: Just one base apart from a much larger clone, this may be a read error. The chain recombines TRBV6-5 with TRBJ2-1; 10 bases line up with TRBD2. The CDR3 covers 14 residues. From germline, CDR1 is MNHEY and CDR2 SVGAGI. Trimming took 7 bases from V and 6 from J; bases not matched to a gene: 6. The CDR3 DNA follows: TGTGCCAGCAAGCCGGGACTAGCGAGCAATGAGCAGTTCTTC. The encoded protein is CASKPGLASNEQFF.

This clonotype was counted at least ten times. The chain links TRBV9 to TRBJ2-5; 7 nucleotides line up with TRBD2. The J segment lost 0 bases and the V segment lost 5 bases, leaving 4 bases of the junction unmatched. CDR3 size: 14 residues. Germline V lookup: CDR1 SGDLS, CDR2 YYNGEE. The CDR3 coding sequence is TGTGCCAGCAGTCCTAGCGGCTACCAAGAGACCCAGTACTTC. Amino acids: CASSPSGYQETQYF.

The J gene is TRBJ2-7, the V gene TRBV29-1, with TRBD1 matching over 9 bases. CDR1 is SQVTM and CDR2 is ANQGSEA in the germline V gene. This CDR3 comprises 15 residues. Trimming cost V 3 bases and J 7 bases; bases outside gene matches: 13. This CDR3 reads CSVEFPGQGYNEQYF. The CDR3 region has the DNA TGCAGCGTTGAGTTTCCGGGACAGGGCTACAATGAGCAGTACTTC.

The gene calls are TRBV7-9 and TRBJ1-1; D is unclear. The CDR3 consists of 12 residues. Trimming cost V 4 bases and J 11 bases, with 14 bases left between them. In germline, CDR1 is SEHNR, CDR2 FQNEAQ (reference sequence). The CDR3 DNA reads TGTGCCAGCAGCTCAACCTTAGTGGGCGCTTTCTTT. Its protein is CASSSTLVGAFF.

The table lists this clonotype with a few counts. V is TRBV20-1 and J is TRBJ2-7, with 8 bases that match TRBD1. From germline, CDR1 is DFQATT and CDR2 SNEGSKA (reference sequence). V lost 3 bases, J lost 2 bases, and 9 bases stayed unmatched. The CDR3 consists of 15 residues. The CDR3 DNA is TGCAGTGCTAGCCCTGACAGGGGTTTGCCCTACGAGCAGTACTTC. This translates into CSASPDRGLPYEQYF.

The gene calls are TRBV7-9 and TRBJ2-3; a possible D gene is TRBD1 (6 bases). The CDR3 contains 15 residues. Per germline, CDR1 SEHNR and CDR2 FQNEAQ (reference sequence). Trimming removed 5 bases at V and 4 bases at J, with 16 bases between. The CDR3 spells CASSPTGRPADTQYF. The CDR3 DNA reads TGTGCCAGCAGCCCGACAGGCCGTCCGGCAGATACGCAGTATTTT.

The V call is TRBV20-1, the J call TRBJ2-6; TRBD1 might be the D (7 bases). V lost 3 bases, J lost 0 bases, and 15 bases lay in between. The germline gives CDR1 DFQATT, CDR2 SNEGSKA (reference sequence). This CDR3 has 17 residues. The CDR3 is CSASGGTAHSGANVLTF. The CDR3 DNA reads TGCAGTGCTAGCGGCGGGACAGCACACTCTGGGGCCAACGTCCTGACTTTC.

The chain combines TRBV5-5 with TRBJ1-1, with D possibly matching TRBD1 (6 bases). Per germline, CDR1 SGHKS and CDR2 YYEKEE (reference sequence). CDR3 size: 16 residues. With 5 bases removed from V and 2 bases from J, the gap between germline ends came to 19 bases. CDR3 residues: CASRTQGPGVNTEAFF. The CDR3 bases are TGTGCCAGCAGGACACAGGGACCTGGGGTAAACACTGAAGCTTTCTTT.